Below, one TCR beta chain is given with its context. The antigen is not known. These data belong to a study of OX40 agonist ivuxolimab in advanced cancers. Study-level information: Patients received the agonistic anti-OX40 (CD134) antibody ivuxolimab. Every 2 weeks, ivuxolimab was infused into the patients intravenously at between 0.01 and 10 mg/kg. Prior anti-PD-1, anti-PD-L1 or anti-CTLA-4 therapy did not bar entry, and around 39% had some. Overall study results and limits: More expanded clones were found, on average, in CD8+ than in CD4+ T cells.

The CDR3 runs 16 residues. Germline CDR1 LGHNT, CDR2 FRNRAP. V lost 1 base, J lost 0 bases, and 3 bases stayed unmatched. Measured with immunoSEQ multiplex PCR; TCRdb has only the in-frame clones, and not every one. The profile shows some 86,000 clones, around 94% of them singletons. The sequencing here drew on CD4+ or CD8+ T cells sorted from blood, taken in a trial of the OX40 agonist ivuxolimab. This TCR was sampled from an adult with an advanced solid tumor such as melanoma, head and neck, liver or kidney cancer. This chain uses TRBV12-5 with TRBJ1-3, with 7 bases that match TRBD1. The CDR3 region is CASGLGGQSSGNTIYF. CDR3 nucleotide sequence: TGTGCTAGTGGTTTGGGGGGACAGAGCTCTGGAAACACCATATATTTT. Full variable domain (missing parts from reference TRBV12-5 and TRBJ1-3): DARVTQTPRHKVTEMGQEVTMRCQPILGHNTVFWYRQTMMQGLELLAYFRNRAPLDDSGMPKDRFSAEMPDATLATLKIQPSEPRDSAVYFCASGLGGQSSGNTIYFGEGSWLTVV.